The T cell receptor (beta chain) described here comes from a study of technical replicates of blood from several donors. Clones were read by immunoSEQ multiplex PCR, and TCRdb kept only the in-frame ones, dropping some. The data contain about 59,000 clones, just under 95% of them seen just once; the ten biggest clones take up approximately 3.9%. Germline V CDR1 and CDR2: LGHNA, YSLEER. Trimming pared 4 bases from V and 2 bases from J, leaving 12 bases between. This CDR3 has 14 amino acids. The V call is TRBV4-3, the J call TRBJ2-7, with D maybe TRBD2 (6 bases). Input material: PBMCs. The receptor was derived from a human donor in good health. Some clones in this sample may be carry-over from other donors' samples. DNA of the CDR3: TGCGCCAGCAGCCCGGTAGCGGCTGCCTACGAGCAGTACTTC. It translates to CASSPVAAAYEQYF.